This T cell receptor (beta chain) was retrieved from a study of blood T cell repertoires in COVID-19. Looking at the study overall: Samples came from the United States, Italy and Spain, spanning acute and convalescent COVID-19. T cells, B-cell-depleted T cells, or PBMCs provided the cDNA or gDNA that served as material.

Germline assignment: CDR1 MNHEY and CDR2 SMNVEV (reference sequence). V gave up 6 bases and J gave up 1 base; unmatched junction bases: 7. The CDR3 is 16 residues long. Per the original methods: Reference gene primer amplification gave nucleated cell count estimates. Profiled with immunoSEQ multiplex PCR; TCRdb holds only in-frame clones, not every one. That table gives V, J and clone size, and the DNA gave D and trimming. The data hold fewer than 95,000 clones, with more than 70% observed a single time. This receptor was taken from a man aged 60-69 years with acute or convalescent COVID-19. The chain carries TRBV27 and TRBJ2-2; 8 bases line up with TRBD2. The sample was peripheral blood. The DNA for the CDR3 is TGTGCCAGCAGACCTCTGGCGGGGGGGAACACCGGGGAGCTGTTTTTT. Translated, it gives CASRPLAGGNTGELFF.